This T cell receptor (beta chain) was sequenced for a study of CD8 T cells in ankylosing spondylitis. Using quantitative 5'-RACE with molecular barcodes, the authors made TCR beta libraries. Using its own MiXCR run on the 5' RACE reads, TCRdb lists one record per CDR3 protein. The sample yields 250,000 to 350,000 distinct CDR3 sequences, roughly 20% seen once. J lost 4 bases, V lost 6 bases, and 6 bases had no gene match. Germline V gives CDR1 KGHSH, CDR2 LQKENI. This CDR3 contains 15 residues. Input material: blood, either unsorted or a sorted T cell fraction (not recorded which). This receptor was taken from a male donor with ankylosing spondylitis or in good health (not recorded which). The chain has TRBV18 and TRBJ2-1; 10 positions agree with TRBD2. The CDR3 sequence: CASSRSGGEYNEQFF. The CDR3 nucleotides read TGTGCCAGCTCGCGAAGCGGGGGGGAGTACAATGAGCAGTTCTTC.